Below are 2 T cell receptor beta chains sequenced from a single sample in a study of spatial heterogeneity in lung cancer. Noted time point: sample taken at primary tumor resection. Overall study results and limits: Tumor mutation count correlated with how many alpha and beta TCRs expanded intratumorally.

MiXCR, run by TCRdb on the 5' RACE reads, gives a single entry per CDR3 protein. Found here are 21,000 or so distinct CDR3 sequences, 5% to 7.5% of them singletons; the top ten hold 10% to 13%. These TCRs are of unknown antigen specificity. The sequencing here drew on lung tumor tissue, taken at surgery. These receptors all stem from a male donor with early-stage non-small cell lung cancer.

By proportion, this clonotype is medium-sized. This chain links TRBV28 with TRBJ2-3; D might be TRBD1 (5 bases). The CDR3 is 16 residues long. The germline CDR1 and CDR2 sequences are MDHEN and SYDVKM. Trimming shortened V by 4 bases and J by 1 base, and 15 bases separated the two germline ends. The CDR3 region is CASSSPQGVGTDTQYF. In DNA form, the CDR3 reads TGTGCCAGCAGTTCCCCTCAGGGCGTGGGCACAGATACGCAGTATTTT.

This clonotype was found many times. The chain has TRBV3-1 and TRBJ2-3, with 14 bases fitting TRBD2. The CDR3 covers 17 residues. The germline V gene has CDR1 LGHDT and CDR2 YNNKEL (reference sequence). V was pared by 4 bases and J by 4 bases, with 7 bases of the junction left unmatched. The CDR3 nucleotides are TGTGCCAGCAGCCTTCTCGGGACTAGCGGGGGCCCAGATACGCAGTATTTT. Translation: CASSLLGTSGGPDTQYF.